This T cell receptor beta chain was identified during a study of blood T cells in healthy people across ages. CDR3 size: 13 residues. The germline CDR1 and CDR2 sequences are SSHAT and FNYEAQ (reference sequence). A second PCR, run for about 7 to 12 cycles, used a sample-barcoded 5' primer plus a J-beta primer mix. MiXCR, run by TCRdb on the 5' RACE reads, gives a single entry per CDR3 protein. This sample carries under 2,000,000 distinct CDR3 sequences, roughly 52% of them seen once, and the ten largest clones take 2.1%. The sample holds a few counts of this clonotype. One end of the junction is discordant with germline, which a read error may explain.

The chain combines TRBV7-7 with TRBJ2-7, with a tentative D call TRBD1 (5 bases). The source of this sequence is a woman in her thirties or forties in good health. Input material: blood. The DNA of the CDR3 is TGTGCTAGCAGCCCAGAACAGGACTACGAGCAGTACTTC. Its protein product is CASSPEQDYEQYF. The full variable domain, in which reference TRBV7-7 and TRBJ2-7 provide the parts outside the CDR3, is GAGVSQSPRYKVTKRGQDVTLRCDPISSHATLYWYQQALGQGPEFLTYFNYEAQPDKSGLPSDRFSAERPEGSISTLTIQRTEQRDSAMYRCASSPEQDYEQYFGPGTRLTVT.